The 21 T cell receptor beta chains below were found in one sample sequenced in a study of patients and donors after allogeneic stem cell transplantation. MiXCR, run by TCRdb on the RT-PCR reads, gives a single entry per CDR3 protein. The sample carries 400,000 to 450,000 distinct CDR3 sequences, 16% recorded once. Sequencing was done on a sample of blood, either unsorted or a sorted T cell fraction (not recorded which). The receptors were sampled from a human donor who was either an allogeneic HSCT recipient or a stem cell or donor lymphocyte infusion donor (not recorded which). It is not recorded whose cells these are; they may come from a transplant donor.

Regarding this clonotype: Its ends do not fully match the called genes, so a read error is possible. The chain recombines TRBV29-1 with TRBJ2-1, with TRBD2 identical over 7 bases. This CDR3 is built from 11 residues. Germline CDR1 reads SQVTM; CDR2 reads ANQGSEA. The CDR3 sequence is CSVEAAASGVF. Written as DNA, the CDR3 is TGCAGCGTTGAAGCGGCAGCAAGCGGGGTGTTC.

The chain is built from TRBV7-9 and TRBJ1-2; no clear D gene. CDR3 size: 16 residues. In germline, CDR1 is SEHNR, CDR2 FQNEAQ (reference sequence). V lost 0 bases, J lost 4 bases, and 15 bases lay in between. This CDR3 is CASSLALFQDFYGYTF. DNA of the CDR3: TGTGCCAGCAGCTTAGCGCTTTTTCAGGATTTCTATGGCTACACCTTC.

This clonotype was observed a handful of times. V usage is TRBV21-1 and J usage is TRBJ2-7; the table's D call TRBD1 went unverified against the DNA. TRBV21-1 is an annotated pseudogene. The length of the CDR3 is 15 residues. This chain's CDR3 is CASSKVGQDYYEQYF. CDR3 nucleotide sequence: TGTGCCAGCAGCAAGGTTGGACAGGATTACTACGAGCAGTACTTC.

This clonotype was counted only a few times. V is TRBV6-2 or TRBV6-3 and J is TRBJ2-7; D not certain. The CDR3 runs to 14 residues. Looked up from germline, CDR1 is MNHEY and CDR2 is SVGEGT. With 0 bases removed from V and 5 bases from J, the gap between germline ends came to 11 bases. Written as DNA, the CDR3 is TGTGCCAGCAGTTACTCGACAAGAGAGAACGAGCAGTACTTC. Translation: CASSYSTRENEQYF.

Comments on this clonotype: A read error may explain this, as a much larger clone is one base away. The gene calls are TRBV2 and TRBJ2-3; TRBD2 matches 11 bases. The CDR3 has 13 residues. The germline gives CDR1 SNHLY, CDR2 FYNNEI. The CDR3 DNA reads as TGTGCGGCGATAGCGGGAGGGACAGAAACGCAGTATTTT. Its translation: CAAIAGGTETQYF.

This clonotype occurred a few times. The V call is TRBV7-9, the J call TRBJ2-5; TRBD1 aligns across 7 bases. Germline V gene lookup returns CDR1 SEHNR and CDR2 FQNEAQ (reference sequence). Losses at the gene ends were 3 bases for V and 3 bases for J; bases not matched to a gene: 10. CDR3 length: 16 amino acids. CDR3 residues: CASSFFRDRSKETQYF. CDR3 nucleotide sequence: TGTGCCAGCAGCTTCTTCCGGGACAGATCTAAAGAGACCCAGTACTTC.

This clonotype was seen a few times. This chain connects TRBV2 to TRBJ1-5; 12 positions match TRBD1. The V gene end was trimmed by 5 bases and the J gene end by 6 bases; junction bases not matched to a gene: 5. The CDR3 runs to 15 residues. Germline V gene lookup returns CDR1 SNHLY and CDR2 FYNNEI. The CDR3 spells CASSLGQGAAQPQHF. CDR3 DNA: TGTGCCAGCAGTTTGGGACAGGGGGCCGCTCAGCCCCAGCATTTT. Using reference TRBV2 and TRBJ1-5 for the parts outside the CDR3, the full variable domain is EPEVTQTPSHQVTQMGQEVILRCVPISNHLYFYWYRQILGQKVEFLVSFYNNEISEKSEIFDDQFSVERPDGSNFTLKIRSTKLEDSAMYFCASSLGQGAAQPQHFGDGTRLSIL.

V is TRBV5-1 and J is TRBJ2-7, with 10 bases matching TRBD2. Germline CDR1 is SGHRS and CDR2 is YFSETQ. This CDR3 spans 16 amino acids. Trimming cost V 3 bases and J 2 bases; bases outside gene matches: 8. The CDR3 sequence: CASSSVLAGLTYEQYF. The CDR3 region has the DNA TGCGCCAGCAGCTCTGTACTAGCGGGACTCACCTACGAGCAGTACTTC.

This clonotype has only a few counts. The rearrangement joins TRBV9 to TRBJ1-2, with 7 positions matching TRBD1. The CDR3 is made up of 13 amino acids. Losses at the gene ends were 2 bases for V and 5 bases for J; bases not matched to a gene: 3. Germline CDR1 reads SGDLS; CDR2 reads YYNGEE. Here the CDR3 DNA reads TGTGCCAGCAGCGTCGGGACAGAATATGGCTACACCTTC. This encodes CASSVGTEYGYTF.

The sample holds a few counts of this clonotype. This rearrangement joins TRBV5-6 to TRBJ2-7; no firm D call. Trimming took off 2 bases at V and 6 bases at J, with 12 bases between the two ends. This CDR3 is built from 13 residues. Germline V gene lookup returns CDR1 SGHDT and CDR2 YYEEEE. CDR3 coding DNA: TGTGCCAGCAGCTTAGGTGCCGTGGCCGAGCAGTACTTC. It is translated as CASSLGAVAEQYF.

This clonotype was seen only a few times. V is TRBV5-6 and J is TRBJ1-1; D is unclear. Germline CDR1 is SGHDT and CDR2 is YYEEEE. Trimming stripped 3 bases from V and 1 base from J, with 19 bases between. The CDR3 consists of 17 residues. This chain's CDR3 is CASSSGSAYRGNTEAFF. CDR3 nucleotides: TGTGCCAGCAGCTCCGGCAGCGCATACCGGGGGAACACTGAAGCTTTCTTT. Full variable domain (missing parts from reference TRBV5-6 and TRBJ1-1): DAGVTQSPTHLIKTRGQQVTLRCSPKSGHDTVSWYQQALGQGPQFIFQYYEEEERQRGNFPDRFSGHQFPNYSSELNVNALLLGDSALYLCASSSGSAYRGNTEAFFGQGTRLTVV.

This clonotype was recorded once. The chain recombines TRBV20-1 with TRBJ2-7; weak D call: TRBD1 (6 bases). Germline lookup yields CDR1 DFQATT and CDR2 SNEGSKA (reference sequence). This CDR3 spans 14 amino acids. V lost 0 bases, J lost 0 bases, and 9 bases lay in between. The CDR3 nucleotides read TGCAGTGCTAGAGAGGAAGGGGGCTCCTACGAGCAGTACTTC. Translated: CSAREEGGSYEQYF.

The chain has TRBV30 and TRBJ2-6, with D perhaps matching TRBD1 (6 bases). Germline V gene lookup returns CDR1 GTSNPN and CDR2 SVGIG (reference sequence). Deletions cut 6 bases from V and 0 bases from J, with 18 bases between. CDR3 length equals 17 residues. The CDR3 is CACTGLADYSGANVLTF. The CDR3 nucleotides read TGTGCCTGCACAGGGCTGGCAGATTACTCTGGGGCCAACGTCCTGACTTTC. The full variable domain, rest sourced from reference TRBV30 and TRBJ2-6, is SQTIHQWPATLVQPVGSPLSLECTVEGTSNPNLYWYRQAAGRGLQLLFYSVGIGQISSEVPQNLSASRPQDRQFILSSKKLLLSDSGFYLCACTGLADYSGANVLTFGAGSRLTVL.

The chain is built from TRBV6-1 and TRBJ1-3; a weak D match, TRBD1 (6 bases). CDR1 MNHNS and CDR2 SASEGT come from the germline V gene. Trimming left V 6 bases short and J 2 bases short, with 20 bases between. The CDR3 sequence is 17 residues long. The CDR3 is CASSPIPGHNPGNTIYF. CDR3 bases: TGTGCCAGCAGCCCCATTCCGGGACATAACCCTGGAAACACCATATATTTT.

The CDR3 here is CSGLSGAPREDTQYF. The CDR3 coding sequence is TGCAGTGGCCTTAGCGGGGCTCCTCGTGAAGATACGCAGTATTTT. The genes are TRBV20-1 and TRBJ2-3; 8 nucleotides agree with TRBD2. This CDR3 contains 15 residues. The V and J ends lost 7 bases and 5 bases, in that order; junction bases with no gene match: 14. Per germline, CDR1 DFQATT and CDR2 SNEGSKA (reference sequence).

This clonotype was seen repeatedly, ten times or more. J is TRBJ1-1 and V is TRBV6-6; the D gene is possibly TRBD1 (5 bases). Germline lookup yields CDR1 MNHNY and CDR2 SVGAGI (reference sequence). The V end lost 5 bases, the J end lost 5 bases, and 9 bases lay between the germline ends. The CDR3 is 12 amino acids. CDR3 amino acids: CASSLRVTEAFF. As DNA, the CDR3 is TGTGCCAGCAGTCTCAGGGTAACTGAAGCTTTCTTT.

The table lists this clonotype with a few counts. The CDR3 region is CASSSHGGGAQFF. DNA for the CDR3: TGTGCCAGCAGCTCCCATGGGGGGGGGGCGCAGTTCTTC. The chain uses TRBV9 and TRBJ2-1, with a tentative D call TRBD2 (7 bases). With 4 bases removed from V and 12 bases from J, the gap between germline ends came to 17 bases. This CDR3 comprises 13 residues. The germline gives CDR1 SGDLS, CDR2 YYNGEE.

The gene calls are TRBV4-1 and TRBJ1-5; no clear D gene. Germline values: CDR1 MGHRA, CDR2 YSYEKL. There are 14 residues in the CDR3. V dropped 0 bases and J dropped 11 bases, with 14 bases sitting between them. DNA for the CDR3: TGCGCCAGCAGCCAAGATCGGGTGGCCCCGACCCAGCATTTT. This sequence encodes CASSQDRVAPTQHF.

Ten or more counts support this clonotype. V gene TRBV7-9 combines with J gene TRBJ2-2, with D hard to call. From germline, CDR1 is SEHNR and CDR2 FQNEAQ (reference sequence). The germline V and J ends were trimmed by 1 base and 10 bases, with 7 bases remaining between them. CDR3 length: 12 residues. The CDR3 nucleotides read TGTGCCAGCAGCTTAGGGGTCGCGGAGCTGTTTTTT. Translated, it gives CASSLGVAELFF.

The CDR3 DNA reads as TGTGCCAGCAGCTTCCACCTGACAGGGGGTAACTACGAGCAGTACTTC. Translated, it gives CASSFHLTGGNYEQYF. The V call is TRBV7-9, the J call TRBJ2-7; the match to TRBD1 covers 9 bases. There are 16 residues in the CDR3. Germline V lookup: CDR1 SEHNR, CDR2 FQNEAQ (reference sequence). The ends lost 3 bases at V and 3 bases at J; junction bases unmatched: 9.

This chain uses TRBV4-1 with TRBJ2-1; 7 bases agree with TRBD1. The length of the CDR3 is 18 residues. Germline V gives CDR1 MGHRA, CDR2 YSYEKL. V was clipped by 1 base and J by 2 bases; unmatched bases: 11. The CDR3 DNA sequence: TGCGCCAGCAGCCAAGTCCCCCCGGCAGGGGGAGCCTACAATGAGCAGTTCTTC. Translated, it gives CASSQVPPAGGAYNEQFF.